This T cell receptor (beta chain) appears in the sequencing data of a study of cytomegalovirus exposure and HLA in healthy donors. Clones were read by immunoSEQ multiplex PCR, and TCRdb kept only the in-frame ones, dropping some. The profile shows 150,000 to 170,000 clones, approximately 86% of them singletons. CDR1 is SGHTA, CDR2 FQGTGA, per germline. This CDR3 contains 14 residues. The germline V and J ends were trimmed by 4 bases and 8 bases, with 15 bases remaining between them. Specimen: PBMCs. This TCR derives from a human donor in good health. This chain links TRBV7-3 with TRBJ2-1, with D perhaps TRBD1 (5 bases). The CDR3 loop reads CASSSTGGMDEQFF. The CDR3 DNA reads as TGTGCCAGCAGCTCCACAGGCGGTATGGATGAGCAGTTCTTC.